These 25 T cell receptor beta chains came from one sample sequenced in a study of shared clonotypes between healthy human individuals. Only CD45RO-negative cells positively selected for CCR7 counted as naive CD8 cells, so terminally differentiated effector memory CD45RA+ cells were excluded. Sequenced by immunoSEQ multiplex PCR; TCRdb stores in-frame clones only, minus some. The sample lists roughly 890,000 clones, about 92% occurring once. The sample taken for sequencing was naive CD8+ T cells sorted from blood. All receptors come from a man aged 25 to 40 in good health.

This chain joins TRBV27 and TRBJ2-7, with 7 bases identical to TRBD2. CDR1 is MNHEY and CDR2 is SMNVEV in the germline V gene (reference sequence). Unmatched junction bases numbered 9, after V lost 5 bases and J lost 2 bases. This CDR3 is 15 amino acids long. CDR3 sequence reads: CASSNRGRETYEQYF. In DNA, the CDR3 is TGTGCCAGCAGTAACCGAGGGAGGGAGACCTACGAGCAGTACTTC.

Only one count was recorded for this clone. The chain has TRBV18 and TRBJ2-1; D is perhaps TRBD2 (6 bases). This CDR3 contains 16 residues. Deletions cut 0 bases from V and 2 bases from J, with 11 bases between. In germline, CDR1 is KGHSH, CDR2 LQKENI. Here the CDR3 DNA reads TGTGCCAGCTCACCACCTACCCGGGAGACCTACAATGAGCAGTTCTTC. Translating gives CASSPPTRETYNEQFF.

The chain couples TRBV11-2 to TRBJ2-3; D is perhaps TRBD2 (5 bases). The V end lost 2 bases, the J end lost 2 bases, and 14 bases lay between the germline ends. Germline V gene sequence: CDR1 SGHAT, CDR2 FQNNGV. There are 16 residues in the CDR3. In DNA, the CDR3 is TGTGCCAGCAGCTTATTGAGCGGATACGACACAGATACGCAGTATTTT. Its protein is CASSLLSGYDTDTQYF.

The chain carries TRBV7-2 and TRBJ2-7, with a tentative D call TRBD2 (6 bases). There are 15 residues in the CDR3. The germline V gene has CDR1 SGHTA and CDR2 FQGNSA. Trimming took off 5 bases at V and 5 bases at J, with 19 bases between the two ends. The CDR3 DNA reads as TGTGCCAGCAGCCCCGTGGAGGGTTCTAAGGACGAGCAGTACTTC. Protein product: CASSPVEGSKDEQYF.

The V and J genes are TRBV29-1 and TRBJ2-7; 7 nucleotides match TRBD1. The CDR3 totals 12 residues. The V gene's germline CDR1 is SQVTM and CDR2 ANQGSEA. The V and J ends lost 0 bases and 5 bases, in that order; junction bases with no gene match: 1. The CDR3 protein is CSVEEGGHEQYF. The CDR3 DNA reads as TGCAGCGTTGAAGAAGGGGGCCACGAGCAGTACTTC.

This chain connects TRBV11-2 to TRBJ2-7; D ambiguous. With 0 bases removed from V and 7 bases from J, the gap between germline ends came to 4 bases. Germline-derived CDR1 and CDR2 are SGHAT and FQNNGV. The length of the CDR3 is 11 residues. The DNA for the CDR3 is TGTGCCAGCAGCTTAGATTGGGAGCAGTACTTC. Its translation is CASSLDWEQYF.

The rearrangement links TRBV4-3 to TRBJ2-7; TRBD2 matches 8 bases. The V gene's germline CDR1 is LGHNA and CDR2 YSLEER. The CDR3 has 14 residues. V dropped 4 bases and J dropped 6; count of bases not matched to a gene: 8. Written as DNA, the CDR3 is TGCGCCAGCAGCCTCGGGAGGGGGAACGGCGAGCAGTACTTC. Translating gives CASSLGRGNGEQYF.

The J gene is TRBJ1-1, the V gene TRBV6-6; 8 bases are a match to TRBD1. The CDR3 is 16 amino acids. Germline CDR1 and CDR2: MNHNY and SVGAGI (reference sequence). J lost 0 bases, V lost 0 bases, and 3 bases had no gene match. The CDR3 spells CASSYSTGELNTEAFF. The CDR3 DNA sequence: TGTGCCAGCAGTTACTCGACAGGGGAGTTGAACACTGAAGCTTTCTTT.

The V gene is TRBV5-6, the J gene TRBJ2-7, with 7 bases that match TRBD1. The CDR3 sequence is 16 residues long. The germline gives CDR1 SGHDT, CDR2 YYEEEE. Trimming took 3 bases from V and 1 from J; bases not matched to a gene: 10. In nucleotides, the CDR3 is TGTGCCAGCAGCTCGCTCGACAGGGCTAGATCCTACGAGCAGTACTTC. Protein sequence: CASSSLDRARSYEQYF.

In its sample, this clone was seen once. The chain combines TRBV14 with TRBJ1-2; 7 nucleotides align to TRBD1. The CDR3 contains 16 residues. The germline V gene has CDR1 SGHDN and CDR2 FVKESK. V lost 5 bases to trimming and J lost 2 bases; unmatched junction nucleotides: 11. As DNA, the CDR3 is TGTGCCAGCAGCAACGGACAGGAGGATGGAAACTATGGCTACACCTTC. Protein: CASSNGQEDGNYGYTF. The full variable domain, completed using reference TRBV14 and TRBJ1-2, is EAGVTQFPSHSVIEKGQTVTLRCDPISGHDNLYWYRRVMGKEIKFLLHFVKESKQDESGMPNNRFLAERTGGTYSTLKVQPAELEDSGVYFCASSNGQEDGNYGYTFGSGTRLTVV.

This sequence joins TRBV7-9 and TRBJ1-1; weak D call: TRBD1 (5 bases). The CDR3 spans 14 residues. Trimming removed 5 bases from V and 2 bases from J, with 12 bases in between. Germline CDR1 is SEHNR and CDR2 is FQNEAQ (reference sequence). The CDR3 region has the DNA TGTGCCAGCAGCACAGGTGGGAAAAACACTGAAGCTTTCTTT. Protein product: CASSTGGKNTEAFF.

This clone appeared a single time. Other DNA sequences from this sample encode an identical CDR3 as well. The V call is TRBV7-9, the J call TRBJ2-7; no definite D call. The CDR3 length is 13 residues. V was pared by 7 bases and J by 0 bases, with 10 bases between. CDR1 and CDR2 from the germline V gene are SEHNR and FQNEAQ (reference sequence). The CDR3 nucleotides are TGTGCCAGCATCGAGCCTCTCTCCTACGAGCAGTACTTC. It is translated as CASIEPLSYEQYF.

This chain connects TRBV27 to TRBJ2-1; D remains unclear. The CDR3 extends over 12 amino acids. Germline V gene data show CDR1 as MNHEY and CDR2 as SMNVEV (reference sequence). V was cut by 8 bases and J by 4 bases, with 9 bases left in between. The CDR3 protein is CASRPGYNEQFF. The CDR3 nucleotides are TGTGCCAGCCGGCCCGGATACAATGAGCAGTTCTTC.

The rearrangement uses TRBV28 and TRBJ2-6, with D possibly being TRBD1 (5 bases). Trimming left V 7 bases short and J 4 bases short, with 17 bases between. Germline CDR1 and CDR2: MDHEN and SYDVKM. The CDR3 consists of 16 residues. The CDR3 bases are TGTGCCAGCAAAAGGGGATCCCCTTCCGGGGCCAACGTCCTGACTTTC. It yields the protein CASKRGSPSGANVLTF.

The sample holds one count of this clone. V and J are TRBV28 and TRBJ1-1, with a tentative D call TRBD1 (6 bases). Germline CDR1 is MDHEN and CDR2 is SYDVKM. The V end lost 7 bases, the J end lost 4 bases, and 13 bases lay between the germline ends. The CDR3 spans 13 residues. The CDR3 loop is CASMGGLGTEAFF. DNA for the CDR3: TGTGCCAGCATGGGGGGCCTTGGCACTGAAGCTTTCTTT.

The V and J genes are TRBV7-3 and TRBJ2-1, with TRBD2 matching 12 bases. The CDR3 length is 16 residues. Per germline, CDR1 SGHTA and CDR2 FQGTGA. With V trimmed by 6 bases and J by 8 bases, 11 bases remained unmatched. The CDR3 reads CASRSMTSGSGDEQFF. As DNA, the CDR3 is TGTGCCAGCAGGTCCATGACTAGCGGGAGTGGGGATGAGCAGTTCTTC.

The chain is built from TRBV9 and TRBJ2-3, with D possibly matching TRBD1 (6 bases). Germline V gene lookup returns CDR1 SGDLS and CDR2 YYNGEE. The CDR3 is 16 residues long. The V and J ends lost 3 bases and 2 bases respectively, with 16 bases between them. CDR3 sequence: CASSANREEITDTQYF. The CDR3 nucleotides are TGTGCCAGCAGCGCCAACAGGGAAGAAATCACAGATACGCAGTATTTT.

This chain links TRBV5-6 with TRBJ2-7; D uncertain. V lost 0 bases, J lost 3 bases, and 7 bases lay in between. Germline V gene data show CDR1 as SGHDT and CDR2 as YYEEEE. CDR3 length equals 13 residues. The CDR3 DNA is TGTGCCAGCAGCTTGGAGTCGAGCTACGAGCAGTACTTC. This sequence encodes CASSLESSYEQYF.

The chain joins TRBV7-9 to TRBJ2-3, with D possibly TRBD1 on 5 matching bases. The ends were cut back, 3 bases at V and 1 base at J, with 17 bases in the middle. The CDR3 extends over 17 amino acids. Germline-derived CDR1 and CDR2 are SEHNR and FQNEAQ (reference sequence). CDR3 in amino acids: CASSFVGSRGGTDTQYF. The DNA of the CDR3 is TGTGCCAGCAGCTTCGTCGGTTCAAGGGGCGGCACAGATACGCAGTATTTT.

The chain links TRBV5-1 to TRBJ1-2; D possibly corresponds to TRBD1 (6 bases). This CDR3 has 14 residues. V was shortened by 4 bases and J by 3 bases, with 13 bases between the two germline ends. Germline assignment: CDR1 SGHRS and CDR2 YFSETQ. For the CDR3, the DNA is TGCGCCAGCAGCACCTACAGGGCTGACTATGGCTACACCTTC. Protein sequence: CASSTYRADYGYTF.

The genes are TRBV5-1 and TRBJ2-3, with D unresolved. CDR1 and CDR2 from the germline V gene are SGHRS and YFSETQ. The CDR3 consists of 14 residues. The V gene lost 4 bases and the J gene lost 1 base, with 10 bases spanning the gap. CDR3 nucleotides: TGCGCCAGCAGCACCGCCAGCGGCACAGATACGCAGTATTTT. This codes for CASSTASGTDTQYF.

V is TRBV29-1 and J is TRBJ2-4, with D maybe TRBD1 (5 bases). CDR1 is SQVTM, CDR2 ANQGSEA, per germline. With 1 base removed from V and 0 bases from J, the gap between germline ends came to 16 bases. The CDR3 sequence is 17 residues long. CDR3 DNA: TGCAGCGTTGAAGGGGGCCCTAGTACCCTAGCCAAAAACATTCAGTACTTC. As protein: CSVEGGPSTLAKNIQYF.

The V and J genes are TRBV6-5 and TRBJ2-1; D call uncertain. Trimming took 0 bases from V and 10 from J, leaving 13 bases between them. CDR3 size: 14 residues. Germline V lookup: CDR1 MNHEY, CDR2 SVGAGI. The chain's CDR3 is CASSYSNSRREQFF. The DNA of the CDR3 is TGTGCCAGCAGTTACTCGAATAGCCGGCGGGAGCAGTTCTTC.

The chain employs TRBV5-5 and TRBJ2-7; D perhaps matches TRBD1 (6 bases). This CDR3 has 14 residues. Trimming took 1 base from V and 4 from J, leaving 12 bases between them. Germline CDR1 SGHKS, CDR2 YYEKEE (reference sequence). The CDR3 DNA is TGTGCCAGCAGCTTGCCCGCAGGGGTATACGAGCAGTACTTC. This codes for CASSLPAGVYEQYF.

The chain has TRBV7-9 and TRBJ2-7; 8 nucleotides agree with TRBD2. CDR1 and CDR2 from the germline V gene are SEHNR and FQNEAQ (reference sequence). V lost 4 bases to trimming and J lost 3 bases; unmatched junction nucleotides: 8. CDR3 length equals 15 residues. In DNA form, the CDR3 reads TGTGCCAGCAGCTCCCGGGAGGGGGACATCTACGAGCAGTACTTC. As protein: CASSSREGDIYEQYF.